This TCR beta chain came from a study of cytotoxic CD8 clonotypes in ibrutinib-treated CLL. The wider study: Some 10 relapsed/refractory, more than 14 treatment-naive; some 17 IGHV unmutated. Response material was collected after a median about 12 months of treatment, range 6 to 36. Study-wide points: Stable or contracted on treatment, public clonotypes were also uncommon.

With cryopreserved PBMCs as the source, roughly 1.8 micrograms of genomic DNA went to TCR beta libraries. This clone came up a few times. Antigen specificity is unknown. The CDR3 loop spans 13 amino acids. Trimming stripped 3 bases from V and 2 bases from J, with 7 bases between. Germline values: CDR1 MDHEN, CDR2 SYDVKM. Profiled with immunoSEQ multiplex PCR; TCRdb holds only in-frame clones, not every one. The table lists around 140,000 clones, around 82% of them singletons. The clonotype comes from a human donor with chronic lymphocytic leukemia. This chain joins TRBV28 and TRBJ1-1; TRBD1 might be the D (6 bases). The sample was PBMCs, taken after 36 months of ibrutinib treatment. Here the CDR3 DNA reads TGTGCCAGCAGTTTGGACAGCAACACTGAAGCTTTCTTT. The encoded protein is CASSLDSNTEAFF.